Detailed here is one T cell receptor (beta chain). This entry comes from a study of blood T cell repertoires in COVID-19. Profiled with immunoSEQ multiplex PCR; TCRdb holds only in-frame clones, not every one. In the table there are about 230,000 clones, around 84% of which are singletons. The cohort comprised adults aged roughly 18 to 95 years residing in around 25 US areas. The CDR3 runs 14 residues. Losses at the gene ends were 8 bases for V and 1 base for J; bases not matched to a gene: 5. Germline assignment: CDR1 SGHNT and CDR2 YENEEA. The TCR was taken from a man aged 18 to 30 who had recovered from COVID-19. Sequenced input: PBMCs or T cells enriched from blood (not recorded which). The rearrangement joins TRBV11-3 to TRBJ1-1; 9 nucleotides agree with TRBD1. The CDR3 spells CASGQGRWNTEAFF. The CDR3 coding sequence is TGTGCCAGCGGACAGGGGCGTTGGAACACTGAAGCTTTCTTT.